This T cell receptor (beta chain) was identified in a study of OX40 agonist ivuxolimab in advanced cancers. Context from the whole study: Ivuxolimab was a fully human IgG2 agonistic monoclonal antibody targeting the costimulatory receptor OX40 (CD134). Intravenous ivuxolimab was administered to patients every 2 weeks at six dose levels: 0.01, 0.1, 0.3, 1.5, 3 and 10 mg/kg. Among the roughly 52 dose-escalation patients, some 20 had hepatocellular carcinoma, some 15 melanoma, 9 renal cell carcinoma and 9 head and neck cancer. In the dose-escalation cohort, around four fifths of patients were male, and the mean age was 60 years with a range of roughly 23 to 90. Patients were allowed to have had prior anti-PD-1, anti-PD-L1 or anti-CTLA-4 therapy, and around 40% of the dose-escalation patients had previously received checkpoint inhibitors. Partial responses were achieved by three dose-escalation patients, of whom one had hepatocellular carcinoma and two had cutaneous melanoma. Peripheral TCRbeta sequencing was intended to test whether TCR sequence diversity was altered and clonal T-cell expansion was caused by ivuxolimab. The paper reports the monotherapy dose-escalation portion (N = 52 patients) of the phase I ivuxolimab trial.

V is reduced by 2 bases and J by 4 bases, leaving a spacing of 23 bases between them. The CDR3 runs 18 amino acids, cysteine and phenylalanine included. Of all the DNA, just the CDR3 is kept, 54 bases in frame from base 1. In the germline V gene, CDR1 corresponds to MGHRA and CDR2 to YSYEKL. Comment on this clone: It lacks a known antigen. No clone much larger than this one lies a single base away; base qualities are absent.

The paper as a whole reports these results and caveats: Low levels of normalized T-cell clonal expansion were also seen in some nonresponding patients. In the 0.1-3.0 mg/kg groups, partial responders had among the lowest normalized peripheral clonal expansion, particularly in CD8+ T cells. Which antigens the clonally expanded peripheral T cells were specific for was not determined. After ivuxolimab, more expanded clones were found on average in CD8+ T cells than in CD4+ T cells. At doses from 0.1 to 3.0 mg/kg, clonal expansion was seen in both CD4+ and CD8+ blood T cells between baseline and week 6.

Patients with autoimmune disease history or receiving systemic immunosuppression were excluded from the trial. In every dose cohort, peripheral blood was drawn for TCR sequencing at baseline, cycle 4 day 1, and cycle 7 day 1. Samples came from an open-label, multicenter, first-in-human phase I dose-escalation trial of ivuxolimab. Adults with locally advanced or metastatic head and neck squamous cell, hepatocellular, melanoma or renal cell carcinoma were enrolled in the trial. CD4+ and CD8+ T cells were sorted separately from peripheral blood before TCR sequencing. For sequencing of the TCRbeta CDR3 region, genomic DNA was extracted from the sorted cells. The immunoSEQ Assay was used for sequencing of TCRbeta CDR3 regions. This is the immuneACCESS table as TCRdb keeps it, with only in-frame sequences that have V and J called. A part of the clones is gone; compared with another copy, unresolved V genes explain less than half, and the rest is unexplained. The sample yields some 60,000 clones; about 90% were counted once. Of the sample, roughly 5% falls within the top ten clones.

The V and J segments used are TRBV4-1 and TRBJ1-2; the D region possibly corresponds to TRBD1 (6 bases align). The specimen was CD4+ or CD8+ T cells sorted from blood, collected in a trial of the OX40 agonist ivuxolimab. The source is an adult with an advanced solid tumor such as melanoma, head and neck, liver or kidney cancer. The encoded CDR3 is CASSQIVIRDTDSYGYTF. The DNA reads TGCGCCAGCAGCCAAATAGTTATCCGGGACACAGATTCCTATGGCTACACCTTC.